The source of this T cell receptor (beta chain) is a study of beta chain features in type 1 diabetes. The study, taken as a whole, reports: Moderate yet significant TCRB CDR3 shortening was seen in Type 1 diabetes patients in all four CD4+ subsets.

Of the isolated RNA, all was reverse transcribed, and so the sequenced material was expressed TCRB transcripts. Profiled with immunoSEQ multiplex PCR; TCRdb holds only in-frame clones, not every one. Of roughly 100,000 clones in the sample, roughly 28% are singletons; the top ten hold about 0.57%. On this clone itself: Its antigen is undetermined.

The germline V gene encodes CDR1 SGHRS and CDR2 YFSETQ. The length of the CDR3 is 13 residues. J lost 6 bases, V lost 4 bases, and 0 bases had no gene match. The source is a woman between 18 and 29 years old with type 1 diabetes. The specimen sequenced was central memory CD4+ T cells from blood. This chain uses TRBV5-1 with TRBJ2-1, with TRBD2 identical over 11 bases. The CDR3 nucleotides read TGCGCCAGCAGCACTAGCGGGAGCAATGAGCAGTTCTTC. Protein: CASSTSGSNEQFF.